This T cell receptor (beta chain) emerged from a study of T cells in Graves' hyperthyroidism and ophthalmopathy. Study-level information: Initial diagnosis, before any treatment, was when peripheral blood was collected. Broader study findings: Ophthalmopathy was predicted by the model a median of around 5.9 months ahead of onset.

V lost 3 bases, J lost 5 bases, and 13 bases lay in between. This CDR3 region has 14 residues. The germline V gene has CDR1 KGHSH and CDR2 LQKENI. Amplified TCR beta CDR3 regions came from RNA transcripts. When the TCR CDR3 underwent first-round RT-PCR, the HTBI primer set was used. TCRdb reanalysed the multiplex PCR reads using MiXCR and keeps one entry per CDR3 protein. The table records fewer than 750,000 distinct CDR3 sequences, about 15% of them present only once. Exclusion followed for patients with uncontrolled infection, other autoimmune disease, pregnancy or lactation. It was around 10 ml of fresh peripheral blood that supplied the PBMCs. This clonotype was seen ten or more times. The antigen is not known.

This receptor was obtained from a woman in her 40s with Graves' ophthalmopathy. The rearrangement links TRBV18 to TRBJ2-5, with D perhaps matching TRBD1 or TRBD2 (5 bases each). The sequencing sample was made of blood. The CDR3 DNA reads TGTGCCAGCTCACCGCCTGTAGGGGACGAGACCCAGTACTTC. Amino acids: CASSPPVGDETQYF. Full variable domain (outside the CDR3, taken from reference TRBV18 and TRBJ2-5): NAGVMQNPRHLVRRRGQEARLRCSPMKGHSHVYWYRQLPEEGLKFMVYLQKENIIDESGMPKERFSAEFPKEGPSILRIQQVVRGDSAAYFCASSPPVGDETQYFGPGTRLLVL.